These 18 T cell receptor beta chains were sequenced from one sample in a study of shared clonotypes between healthy human individuals. Sequenced by immunoSEQ multiplex PCR; TCRdb stores in-frame clones only, minus some. In the table there are a few million clones, approximately 95% of which are singletons. The sequenced sample consisted of naive CD4+ T cells from PBMCs. Subset reported: CD45RA+ positively selected. The receptor source for this set is a man younger than 35 in good health. Some clones in this sample may be carry-over from other donors' samples.

This rearrangement joins TRBV2 to TRBJ1-5; maybe TRBD1 (5 bases). The length of the CDR3 is 15 residues. Germline CDR1 reads SNHLY; CDR2 reads FYNNEI. The V gene lost 4 bases and the J gene lost 6 bases, with 16 bases spanning the gap. CDR3 DNA: TGTGCCAGCAGTGCGGAAACAGGCTCCGGTCAGCCCCAGCATTTT. This gives the protein CASSAETGSGQPQHF.

The chain uses TRBV19 and TRBJ1-5; D is uncertain. There are 16 residues in the CDR3. V lost 2 bases and J 2 bases, leaving 13 bases between the germline ends. Germline CDR1 and CDR2: LNHDA and SQIVND (reference sequence). CDR3 nucleotide sequence: TGTGCCAGTAGTATAAGCACCGGATGGGGCAATCAGCCCCAGCATTTT. Translating gives CASSISTGWGNQPQHF.

The V gene is TRBV7-2, the J gene TRBJ2-7; D is unclear. Trimming left V 0 bases short and J 2 bases short, with 11 bases between. The germline gives CDR1 SGHTA, CDR2 FQGNSA. The CDR3 is 15 residues long. The CDR3: CASSLAVGGPYEQYF. The CDR3 DNA reads TGTGCCAGCAGCTTAGCGGTAGGCGGTCCCTACGAGCAGTACTTC.

V and J are TRBV19 and TRBJ2-5; 9 nucleotides match TRBD1. The V and J ends lost 8 bases and 4 bases, in that order; junction bases with no gene match: 8. Germline V gene lookup returns CDR1 LNHDA and CDR2 SQIVND (reference sequence). This CDR3 spans 14 amino acids. The DNA for the CDR3 is TGTGCCAGTTCGGACAGGGGAGTGGGAGAGACCCAGTACTTC. This gives the protein CASSDRGVGETQYF.

This rearrangement joins TRBV7-9 to TRBJ2-7; perhaps TRBD1 as D (6 bases). Trimming removed 7 bases at V and 4 bases at J, with 17 bases between. CDR3 length: 14 residues. Germline V lookup: CDR1 SEHNR, CDR2 FQNEAQ (reference sequence). CDR3 sequence (DNA): TGTGCCAGCACCCCTGGGGCAGGGGTGTACGAGCAGTACTTC. Amino acid sequence: CASTPGAGVYEQYF.

This rearrangement joins TRBV28 to TRBJ2-7, with TRBD2 identical over 7 bases. CDR3 length: 17 residues. Trimming cost V 5 bases and J 0 bases; bases outside gene matches: 13. The V gene's germline CDR1 is MDHEN and CDR2 SYDVKM. The CDR3 loop reads CASSLSGFSSGSYEQYF. As DNA, the CDR3 is TGTGCCAGCAGTCTATCAGGTTTTTCTAGCGGCTCCTACGAGCAGTACTTC.

The CDR3 coding sequence is TGTGCCAGCTCACGAAGTCCAGGGGGCGAAGGAAACACCATATATTTT. Residues: CASSRSPGGEGNTIYF. The chain carries TRBV18 and TRBJ1-3, with 8 bases aligning to TRBD1. Looked up from germline, CDR1 is KGHSH and CDR2 is LQKENI. After removal of 4 bases from V and 4 bases from J, the junction contained 9 bases not matched to a gene. This CDR3 has 16 residues.

CDR3 residues: CAISESSRGQSNEQFF. The CDR3 DNA is TGTGCCATCAGTGAGTCGAGCCGGGGGCAAAGCAATGAGCAGTTCTTC. The rearrangement joins TRBV10-3 to TRBJ2-1, with D perhaps being TRBD1 or TRBD2 (6 bases each). V was trimmed by 0 bases and J by 6 bases, leaving 15 bases between them. The CDR3 runs 16 residues. Germline CDR1 is ENHRY and CDR2 is SYGVKD.

As regards this clone: Distinct nucleotide sequences in the sample also encode this CDR3. DNA of the CDR3: TGTGCCAGCAGTTTTGGAGGAGGCACTGAAGCTTTCTTT. Amino acid sequence: CASSFGGGTEAFF. The chain employs TRBV28 and TRBJ1-1; D ambiguous. Germline loops: CDR1 MDHEN, CDR2 SYDVKM. There are 13 residues in the CDR3. V was clipped by 3 bases and J by 4 bases, with 9 bases between them.

V usage is TRBV5-5 and J usage is TRBJ2-1, with a weak D call TRBD2 (5 bases). The germline V gene has CDR1 SGHKS and CDR2 YYEKEE (reference sequence). This CDR3 has 12 residues. V lost 0 bases and J 12 bases, leaving 10 bases between the germline ends. The CDR3 here is CASSLEVGMQFF. The CDR3 region has the DNA TGTGCCAGCAGCTTGGAGGTCGGGATGCAGTTCTTC.

V gene TRBV4-3 combines with J gene TRBJ2-6; D is uncertain. CDR3 length: 13 amino acids. The V end was cut by 0 bases, the J end by 11 bases, with 8 bases between. CDR1 LGHNA and CDR2 YSLEER come from the germline V gene. The CDR3 DNA reads TGCGCCAGCAGCCAAGATGGCCCCGACGTCCTGACTTTC. This codes for CASSQDGPDVLTF.

Of note for this clone: Other DNA sequences from this sample encode an identical CDR3 as well. The chain carries TRBV7-9 and TRBJ2-5; the D gene could be TRBD1 or TRBD2 (5 bases each). The CDR3 is 13 amino acids. V lost 5 bases to trimming and J lost 5 bases, with 12 bases between them. The germline gives CDR1 SEHNR, CDR2 FQNEAQ (reference sequence). CDR3 sequence reads: CASSPGTGETQYF. The CDR3 DNA is TGTGCCAGCAGCCCGGGGACCGGGGAGACCCAGTACTTC.

With regard to this clone: Other nucleotide sequences from this sample produce the same CDR3. The chain combines TRBV6-1 with TRBJ2-7; 10 nucleotides align to TRBD2. The V and J ends lost 7 bases and 2 bases, in that order; junction bases with no gene match: 5. The CDR3 is 14 amino acids. Germline-derived CDR1 and CDR2 are MNHNS and SASEGT. The DNA for the CDR3 is TGTGCCAGCACCCCCCTAGCGGGAGCCTACGAGCAGTACTTC. Its protein is CASTPLAGAYEQYF.

The gene calls are TRBV6-1 and TRBJ1-2; 11 bases agree with TRBD1. The CDR3 is 15 amino acids. In germline, CDR1 is MNHNS, CDR2 SASEGT. With 6 bases clipped from V and 7 bases from J, the junction kept 10 bases outside the gene matches. The CDR3 is CASRSGTGGTSGYTF. Here the CDR3 DNA reads TGTGCCAGCAGATCAGGGACAGGGGGGACTTCTGGCTACACCTTC.

The chain recombines TRBV30 with TRBJ2-7; D possibly matches TRBD1 or TRBD2 (5 bases each). The ends were cut back, 4 bases at V and 0 bases at J, with 10 bases in the middle. Germline CDR1 GTSNPN, CDR2 SVGIG (reference sequence). There are 13 residues in the CDR3. The chain's CDR3 is CAWKVGRSYEQYF. The CDR3 DNA follows: TGTGCCTGGAAAGTGGGACGCTCCTACGAGCAGTACTTC.

The chain employs TRBV28 and TRBJ2-3; D gene ambiguous. Germline CDR1 reads MDHEN; CDR2 reads SYDVKM. The CDR3 totals 16 residues. Between the trimmed V and J ends, which lost 7 bases and 0 bases, there was a span of 17 bases. Written as DNA, the CDR3 is TGTGCCAGCATCCCCCCGGGCGGTCAGAGCACAGATACGCAGTATTTT. It codes for CASIPPGGQSTDTQYF. Together with reference TRBV28 and TRBJ2-3, the CDR3 gives the full variable domain: DVKVTQSSRYLVKRTGEKVFLECVQDMDHENMFWYRQDPGLGLRLIYFSYDVKMKEKGDIPEGYSVSREKKERFSLILESASTNQTSMYLCASIPPGGQSTDTQYFGPGTRLTVL.

This chain uses TRBV6-1 with TRBJ1-5, with D uncertain. The CDR3 totals 13 residues. Trimming left V 3 bases short and J 0 bases short, with 3 bases between. Germline CDR1 reads MNHNS; CDR2 reads SASEGT. CDR3 DNA: TGTGCCAGCAGTGATATTAGCAATCAGCCCCAGCATTTT. Its protein is CASSDISNQPQHF.

This clone was seen a single time. The rearrangement uses TRBV28 and TRBJ1-2; TRBD1 agrees at 7 bases. CDR3 length equals 15 residues. CDR1 is MDHEN and CDR2 is SYDVKM in the germline V gene. V lost 7 bases, J lost 8 bases, and 16 bases stayed unmatched. The CDR3 is CASTLSRVAGGGYTF. CDR3 DNA sequence: TGTGCCAGCACCCTTTCCCGGGTGGCAGGGGGAGGCTACACCTTC.